Following are 7 T cell receptor beta chains from one sample sequenced in a study of regulatory T cells in long-lasting Graves disease. According to the study, TCR beta libraries were built with iRepertoire HTBI primers and CDR3-region Arm-PCR. TCRdb re-called the multiplex PCR reads with MiXCR, one entry per CDR3 protein. The repertoire holds hundreds of thousands of distinct CDR3 sequences, with less than 15% as singletons. Time point indicated: newly diagnosed GD, antithyroid drugs for less than 3 months. Following extraction of RNA from PBMCs, that RNA was used to make the TCR library. A further study also used this sample, focusing on T cells in Graves' hyperthyroidism and ophthalmopathy.

This sample comprised peripheral blood mononuclear cells (PBMCs), obtained at new diagnosis, from a patient treated with antithyroid drugs. These receptors came from a man younger than 45 with Graves disease.

V and J are TRBV6-1 and TRBJ2-5; 9 bases are a match to TRBD2. The CDR3 length is 15 residues. After removal of 6 bases from V and 2 bases from J, the junction contained 7 bases not matched to a gene. The V gene's germline CDR1 is MNHNS and CDR2 SASEGT. The DNA of the CDR3 is TGTGCCAGCAGCCGCGGGACTAGCATTCAAGAGACCCAGTACTTC. Translated, it gives CASSRGTSIQETQYF.

This clonotype appeared many times. The CDR3 coding sequence is TGTGCCAGCAGCTCCCGAGACAGGGTCTATGGCTACACCTTC. It yields the protein CASSSRDRVYGYTF. This chain links TRBV2 with TRBJ1-2, with 7 bases identical to TRBD1. Germline-derived CDR1 and CDR2 are SNHLY and FYNNEI. There are 14 residues in the CDR3. With 6 bases clipped from V and 4 bases from J, the junction kept 8 bases outside the gene matches.

This sequence joins TRBV4-1 and TRBJ2-5, with D unclear. Germline assignment: CDR1 MGHRA and CDR2 YSYEKL. Trimming took off 1 base at V and 2 bases at J, with 8 bases between the two ends. The CDR3 spans 14 residues. The CDR3 region is CASSQGWEQETQYF. CDR3 in DNA: TGCGCCAGCAGCCAAGGGTGGGAACAAGAGACCCAGTACTTC.

The rearrangement joins TRBV6-1 to TRBJ2-1, with D maybe TRBD2 (6 bases). Trimming took 6 bases from V and 7 from J, leaving 22 bases between them. This CDR3 has 16 amino acids. Germline V lookup: CDR1 MNHNS, CDR2 SASEGT. CDR3 loop: CASRTGGARLSNEQFF. The CDR3 DNA reads TGTGCCAGCAGAACCGGCGGGGCTAGGCTCAGTAATGAGCAGTTCTTC.

This clonotype has ten or more counts. This chain uses TRBV29-1 with TRBJ1-1; no firm D call. Germline CDR1 SQVTM, CDR2 ANQGSEA. This CDR3 spans 13 amino acids. V dropped 6 bases and J dropped 3 bases, with 14 bases sitting between them. The CDR3 sequence: CSVSTVEDTEAFF. The CDR3 DNA follows: TGCAGCGTCTCTACCGTGGAAGACACTGAAGCTTTCTTT.

The chain combines TRBV5-1 with TRBJ2-5; D ambiguous. In germline, CDR1 is SGHRS, CDR2 YFSETQ. The CDR3 runs 13 residues. V was pared by 3 bases and J by 5 bases, with 11 bases between. The CDR3 loop reads CASSSPTIETQYF. As DNA, the CDR3 is TGCGCCAGCAGCTCCCCCACGATTGAGACCCAGTACTTC. The variable domain in full, completed from reference TRBV5-1 and TRBJ2-5, reads KAGVTQTPRYLIKTRGQQVTLSCSPISGHRSVSWYQQTPGQGLQFLFEYFSETQRNKGNFPGRFSGRQFSNSRSEMNVSTLELGDSALYLCASSSPTIETQYFGPGTRLLVL.

This rearrangement joins TRBV30 to TRBJ2-3; TRBD1 aligns across 10 bases. Germline V gene data show CDR1 as GTSNPN and CDR2 as SVGIG (reference sequence). CDR3 length: 15 amino acids. V lost 2 bases, J lost 4 bases, and 6 bases stayed unmatched. CDR3: CAWSFPGTGADTQYF. The CDR3 DNA sequence: TGTGCCTGGAGTTTCCCCGGGACAGGGGCAGATACGCAGTATTTT.